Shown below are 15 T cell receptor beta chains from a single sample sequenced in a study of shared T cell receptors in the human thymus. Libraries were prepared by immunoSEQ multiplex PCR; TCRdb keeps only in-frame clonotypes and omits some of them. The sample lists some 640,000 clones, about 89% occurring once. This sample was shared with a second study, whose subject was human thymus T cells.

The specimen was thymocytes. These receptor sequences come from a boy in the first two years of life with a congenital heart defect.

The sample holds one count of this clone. The CDR3 nucleotides are TGTGCCAGCAGTTTGGGGGCGGGAGGGCCTAAGATAGATACGCAGTATTTT. This encodes CASSLGAGGPKIDTQYF. This chain joins TRBV28 and TRBJ2-3; 9 nucleotides match TRBD2. The CDR3 runs 17 residues. The germline CDR1 and CDR2 sequences are MDHEN and SYDVKM. Germline trimming cut 3 bases from V and 5 bases from J; bases unmatched to any gene: 12.

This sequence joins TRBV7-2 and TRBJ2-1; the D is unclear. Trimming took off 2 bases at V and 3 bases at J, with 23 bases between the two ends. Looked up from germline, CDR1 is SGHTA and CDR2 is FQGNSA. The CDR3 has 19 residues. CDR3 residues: CASSLNSRRLDIDYNEQFF. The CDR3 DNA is TGTGCCAGCAGCTTAAATTCCCGCAGGTTGGATATCGACTACAATGAGCAGTTCTTC. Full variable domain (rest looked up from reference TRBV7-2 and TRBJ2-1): GAGVSQSPSNKVTEKGKDVELRCDPISGHTALYWYRQSLGQGLEFLIYFQGNSAPDKSGLPSDRFSAERTGGSVSTLTIQRTQQEDSAVYLCASSLNSRRLDIDYNEQFFGPGTRLTVL.

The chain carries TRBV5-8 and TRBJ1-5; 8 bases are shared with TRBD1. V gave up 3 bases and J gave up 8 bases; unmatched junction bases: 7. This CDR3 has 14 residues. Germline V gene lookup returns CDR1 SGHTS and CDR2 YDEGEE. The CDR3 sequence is CASSSQGGFEPQHF. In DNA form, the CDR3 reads TGTGCCAGCAGCTCACAGGGGGGATTTGAGCCCCAGCATTTT.

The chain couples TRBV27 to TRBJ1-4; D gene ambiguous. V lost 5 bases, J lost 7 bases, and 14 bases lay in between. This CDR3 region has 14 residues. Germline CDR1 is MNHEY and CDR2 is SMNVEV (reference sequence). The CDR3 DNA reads TGTGCCAGCAGTCCCAGCGAGCCATTTGAAAAACTGTTTTTT. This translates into CASSPSEPFEKLFF. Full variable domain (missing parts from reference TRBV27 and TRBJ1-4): EAQVTQNPRYLITVTGKKLTVTCSQNMNHEYMSWYRQDPGLGLRQIYYSMNVEVTDKGDVPEGYKVSRKEKRNFPLILESPSPNQTSLYFCASSPSEPFEKLFFGSGTQLSVL.

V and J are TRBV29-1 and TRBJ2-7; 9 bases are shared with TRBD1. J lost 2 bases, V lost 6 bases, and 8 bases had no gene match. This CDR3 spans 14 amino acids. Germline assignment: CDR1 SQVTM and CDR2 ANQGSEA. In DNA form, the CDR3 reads TGCAGCGTCGCCGCCGGGACAGGGACCTACGAGCAGTACTTC. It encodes CSVAAGTGTYEQYF.

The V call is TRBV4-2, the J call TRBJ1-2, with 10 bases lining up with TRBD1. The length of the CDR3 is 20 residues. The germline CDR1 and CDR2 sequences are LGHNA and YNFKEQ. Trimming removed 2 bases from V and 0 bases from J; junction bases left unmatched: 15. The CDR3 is CASSQISPGQGIWANYGYTF. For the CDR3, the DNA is TGTGCCAGCAGCCAAATCAGCCCGGGACAGGGGATTTGGGCTAACTATGGCTACACCTTC.

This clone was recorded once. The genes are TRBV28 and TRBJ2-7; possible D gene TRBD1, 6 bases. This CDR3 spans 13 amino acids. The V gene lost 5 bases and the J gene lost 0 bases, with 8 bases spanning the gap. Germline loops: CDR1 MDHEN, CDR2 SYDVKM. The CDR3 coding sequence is TGTGCCAGCAGTACAGGGTTCTCCTACGAGCAGTACTTC. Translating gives CASSTGFSYEQYF.

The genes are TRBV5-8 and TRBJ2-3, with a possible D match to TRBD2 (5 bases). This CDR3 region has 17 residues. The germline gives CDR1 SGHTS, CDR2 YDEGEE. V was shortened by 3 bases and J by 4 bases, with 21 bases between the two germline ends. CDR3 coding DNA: TGTGCCAGCAGCTGGCGAGGTCCCTTGGCGGGTTCAGATACGCAGTATTTT. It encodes CASSWRGPLAGSDTQYF.

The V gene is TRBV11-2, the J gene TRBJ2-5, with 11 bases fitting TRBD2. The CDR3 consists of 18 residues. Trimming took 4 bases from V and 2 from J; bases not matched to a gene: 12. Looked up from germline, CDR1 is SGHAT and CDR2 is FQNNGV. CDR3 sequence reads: CASSSRGGLAGGQETQYF. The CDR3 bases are TGTGCCAGCAGCTCTCGAGGGGGGCTAGCGGGAGGACAAGAGACCCAGTACTTC.

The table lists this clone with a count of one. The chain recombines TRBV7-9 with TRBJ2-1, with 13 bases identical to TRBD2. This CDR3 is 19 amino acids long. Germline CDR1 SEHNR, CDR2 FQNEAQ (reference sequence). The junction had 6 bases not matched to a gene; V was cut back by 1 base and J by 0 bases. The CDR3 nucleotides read TGTGCCAGCAGCTTAGGGACTAGCGGGAGTTGGAGCTCCTACAATGAGCAGTTCTTC. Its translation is CASSLGTSGSWSSYNEQFF.

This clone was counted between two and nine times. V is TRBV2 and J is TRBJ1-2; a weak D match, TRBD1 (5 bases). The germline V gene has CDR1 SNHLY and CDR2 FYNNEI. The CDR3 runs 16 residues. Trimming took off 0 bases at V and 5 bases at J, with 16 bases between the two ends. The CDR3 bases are TGTGCCAGCAGTGAAGCGAACCCGACGGGGGTGTATGGCTACACCTTC. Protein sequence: CASSEANPTGVYGYTF.

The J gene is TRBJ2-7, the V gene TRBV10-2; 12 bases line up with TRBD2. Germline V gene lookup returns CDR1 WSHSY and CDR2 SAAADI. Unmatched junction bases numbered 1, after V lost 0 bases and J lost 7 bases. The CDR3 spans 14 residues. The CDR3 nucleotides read TGCGCCAGCAGTGAGTCAGGACTAGCGGGGGAGCAGTACTTC. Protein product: CASSESGLAGEQYF.

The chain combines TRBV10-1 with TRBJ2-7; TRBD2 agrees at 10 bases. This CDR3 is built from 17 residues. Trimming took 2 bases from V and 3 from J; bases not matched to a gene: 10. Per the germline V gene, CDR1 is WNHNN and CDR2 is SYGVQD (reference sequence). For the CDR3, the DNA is TGCGCCAGCAGTGAGGGGCTAGCGGGAGATTCCGACTACGAGCAGTACTTC. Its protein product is CASSEGLAGDSDYEQYF.

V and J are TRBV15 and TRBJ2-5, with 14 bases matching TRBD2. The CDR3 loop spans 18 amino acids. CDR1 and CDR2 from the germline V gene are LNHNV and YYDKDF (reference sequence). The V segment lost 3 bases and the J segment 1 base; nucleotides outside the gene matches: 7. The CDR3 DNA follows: TGTGCCACCAGCAGGGGTAGACTAGCGGGAGGGCGCCAAGAGACCCAGTACTTC. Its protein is CATSRGRLAGGRQETQYF.

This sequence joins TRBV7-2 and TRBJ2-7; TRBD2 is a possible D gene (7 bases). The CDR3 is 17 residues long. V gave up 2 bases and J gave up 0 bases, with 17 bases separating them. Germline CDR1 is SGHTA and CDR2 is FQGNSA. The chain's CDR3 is CASSLSERGGASYEQYF. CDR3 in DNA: TGTGCCAGCAGCTTAAGTGAGCGAGGGGGGGCCTCCTACGAGCAGTACTTC.